These 22 T cell receptor beta chains originate from one sample sequenced in a study of blood T cell repertoires in COVID-19. TCRdb's table, derived via immunoSEQ multiplex PCR, lists solely in-frame clones and lacks some. Among approximately 170,000 clones listed, over 75% were seen once. Sequencing was carried out using peripheral blood. Source of these receptors: an older man with COVID-19, enrolled during active disease.

The chain joins TRBV6-5 to TRBJ1-3; 9 bases fit TRBD1. The ends lost 0 bases at V and 7 bases at J; junction bases unmatched: 4. Looked up from germline, CDR1 is MNHEY and CDR2 is SVGAGI. The CDR3 consists of 15 residues. The CDR3 here is CASSYSRQGDNTIYF. CDR3 in DNA: TGTGCCAGCAGTTACTCGAGACAGGGGGATAACACCATATATTTT.

The rearrangement joins TRBV10-3 to TRBJ1-2; D remains unclear. Germline V gene sequence: CDR1 ENHRY, CDR2 SYGVKD. The CDR3 has 16 amino acids. The V end was cut by 11 bases, the J end by 0 bases, with 22 bases between. CDR3 sequence (DNA): TGTGCCGCGGGTAACTTCGGGGTTCCACCTAACTATGGCTACACCTTC. It specifies CAAGNFGVPPNYGYTF.

The gene calls are TRBV18 and TRBJ1-2; 9 bases are shared with TRBD1. The CDR3 is made up of 15 amino acids. The V gene end was trimmed by 3 bases and the J gene end by 4 bases; junction bases not matched to a gene: 6. Germline V gene sequence: CDR1 KGHSH, CDR2 LQKENI. The CDR3, as DNA: TGTGCCAGCTCACCTGTCGGACAGGGGAGCTATGGCTACACCTTC. Amino acids: CASSPVGQGSYGYTF.

This chain connects TRBV29-1 to TRBJ1-1, with TRBD1 matching 7 bases. The germline V gene has CDR1 SQVTM and CDR2 ANQGSEA. After removal of 6 bases from V and 4 bases from J, the junction contained 11 bases not matched to a gene. This CDR3 spans 14 amino acids. This chain's CDR3 is CSVADRASGTEAFF. The CDR3 DNA reads TGCAGCGTAGCTGACAGGGCTTCGGGCACTGAAGCTTTCTTT.

The chain combines TRBV19 with TRBJ1-4; no clear D. V was shortened by 2 bases and J by 4 bases, with 14 bases between the two germline ends. The V gene's germline CDR1 is LNHDA and CDR2 SQIVND (reference sequence). The CDR3 runs to 16 residues. CDR3 in amino acids: CASSIRSGGNNEKLFF. As DNA, the CDR3 is TGTGCCAGTAGTATAAGGTCCGGCGGGAATAATGAAAAACTGTTTTTT.

The chain is built from TRBV7-2 and TRBJ1-5; D ambiguous. The germline V gene has CDR1 SGHTA and CDR2 FQGNSA. The CDR3 runs 13 residues. V lost 1 base, J lost 5 bases, and 6 bases lay in between. The CDR3 nucleotides read TGTGCCAGCAGCTTAGGGCTGTATCAGCCCCAGCATTTT. Residues: CASSLGLYQPQHF.

The chain couples TRBV7-8 to TRBJ1-5; D remains ambiguous. The germline V and J ends were trimmed by 3 bases and 5 bases, with 8 bases remaining between them. CDR3 length equals 13 residues. Germline V gene data show CDR1 as SGHVS and CDR2 as FQNEAQ. CDR3 sequence: CASSLRGYQPQHF. CDR3 sequence (DNA): TGTGCCAGCAGCTTGAGAGGTTATCAGCCCCAGCATTTT.

DNA of the CDR3: TGTGCCAGCAGTTTGCGGGCCGGGGAGCTGTTTTTT. Translated: CASSLRAGELFF. This chain uses TRBV28 with TRBJ2-2; TRBD2 might be the D (5 bases). The V gene lost 3 bases and the J gene lost 6 bases, with 5 bases spanning the gap. The CDR3 length is 12 residues. The V gene's germline CDR1 is MDHEN and CDR2 SYDVKM.

This chain joins TRBV7-7 and TRBJ1-1; D call uncertain. With 1 base removed from V and 1 base from J, the gap between germline ends came to 4 bases. The CDR3 extends over 13 amino acids. Looked up from germline, CDR1 is SSHAT and CDR2 is FNYEAQ (reference sequence). Here the CDR3 DNA reads TGTGCCAGCAGCTTAGAGAGGAACACTGAAGCTTTCTTT. It encodes CASSLERNTEAFF.

The rearrangement links TRBV4-1 to TRBJ2-5, with D perhaps TRBD1 (6 bases). CDR1 and CDR2 (germline): MGHRA, YSYEKL. The CDR3 loop spans 16 amino acids. The V gene lost 0 bases and the J gene lost 2 bases, with 13 bases spanning the gap. The CDR3 sequence is CASSQDAGAGQETQYF. CDR3 DNA sequence: TGCGCCAGCAGCCAAGATGCAGGGGCAGGACAAGAGACCCAGTACTTC.

This clone was seen a single time. The chain couples TRBV27 to TRBJ1-2; 7 positions agree with TRBD1. V was pared by 6 bases and J by 4 bases, with 8 bases of the junction left unmatched. Germline lookup yields CDR1 MNHEY and CDR2 SMNVEV (reference sequence). This CDR3 region has 14 residues. CDR3 bases: TGTGCCAGCAGGGCTACAGGGGTAGGCTATGGCTACACCTTC. As protein: CASRATGVGYGYTF.

This clone was observed once. The chain uses TRBV5-4 and TRBJ1-2; 10 nucleotides agree with TRBD1. With 3 bases clipped from V and 14 bases from J, the junction kept 13 bases outside the gene matches. The germline gives CDR1 SGHNT, CDR2 YYREEE (reference sequence). The CDR3 sequence is 14 residues long. The CDR3 sequence is CASSSDRDRGSPTF. CDR3 in DNA: TGTGCCAGCAGCTCAGACCGGGACAGGGGTTCCCCTACCTTC.

The V and J genes are TRBV19 and TRBJ1-5; perhaps TRBD1 as D (6 bases). The CDR3 totals 16 residues. Per the germline V gene, CDR1 is LNHDA and CDR2 is SQIVND (reference sequence). The germline V and J ends were trimmed by 3 bases and 1 base, with 13 bases remaining between them. CDR3 bases: TGTGCCAGTAGTATGGGGCAGGGGATAAGCAATCAGCCCCAGCATTTT. This translates into CASSMGQGISNQPQHF.

The chain uses TRBV5-1 and TRBJ2-1, with 8 bases identical to TRBD2. Germline lookup yields CDR1 SGHRS and CDR2 YFSETQ. This CDR3 is 14 amino acids long. The V and J ends lost 4 bases and 5 bases, in that order; junction bases with no gene match: 5. CDR3 region: CASSVSSGDNEQFF. CDR3 in DNA: TGCGCCAGCAGCGTCAGTAGCGGGGACAATGAGCAGTTCTTC.

The chain employs TRBV4-2 and TRBJ2-5, with TRBD1 matching 7 bases. The CDR3 is 15 amino acids. Trimming took 2 bases from V and 1 from J; bases not matched to a gene: 4. Germline CDR1 and CDR2: LGHNA and YNFKEQ. The CDR3 sequence is CASSQRQGPQETQYF. In nucleotides, the CDR3 is TGTGCCAGCAGCCAACGACAGGGACCCCAAGAGACCCAGTACTTC.

The CDR3 protein is CASSGQGPNTGELFF. CDR3 nucleotide sequence: TGCGCCAGCAGCGGACAGGGCCCCAACACCGGGGAGCTGTTTTTT. The gene calls are TRBV23-1 and TRBJ2-2; the match to TRBD1 covers 8 bases. TRBV23-1 falls under the ORF class, with uncertain function. Losses at the gene ends were 6 bases for V and 2 bases for J; bases not matched to a gene: 5. CDR3 length: 15 amino acids.

The genes are TRBV19 and TRBJ1-1, with 11 bases that match TRBD1. Germline trimming cut 6 bases from V and 8 bases from J; bases unmatched to any gene: 5. Germline V gene sequence: CDR1 LNHDA, CDR2 SQIVND (reference sequence). The CDR3 length is 13 residues. CDR3 residues: CASRKDRGPEAFF. CDR3 bases: TGTGCCAGTAGGAAGGACAGGGGGCCGGAAGCTTTCTTT.

The chain has TRBV7-9 and TRBJ2-7, with 10 nucleotides matching TRBD2. CDR1 is SEHNR, CDR2 FQNEAQ, per germline (reference sequence). Trimming removed 5 bases from V and 1 base from J; junction bases left unmatched: 2. The CDR3 consists of 14 residues. CDR3 in DNA: TGTGCCAGCAGCCATAGCGGGGGGTCCTACGAGCAGTACTTC. Its protein is CASSHSGGSYEQYF.

The J gene is TRBJ1-6, the V gene TRBV5-5; 8 bases fit TRBD1. This CDR3 has 20 residues. The V gene's germline CDR1 is SGHKS and CDR2 YYEKEE (reference sequence). J was trimmed by 2 bases and V by 2 bases; bases with no gene match: 15. CDR3 bases: TGTGCCAGCAGCTTTTTGCGGGAAGGACAGGGAACCCCCTATAATTCACCCCTCCACTTT. Translating it yields CASSFLREGQGTPYNSPLHF.

This chain joins TRBV6-5 and TRBJ2-1, with a tentative D call TRBD2 (6 bases). CDR3 length equals 15 residues. V dropped 8 bases and J dropped 7 bases, with 21 bases sitting between them. Germline assignment: CDR1 MNHEY and CDR2 SVGAGI. The CDR3 DNA reads TGTGCCAGCCGCGGGGCGGAACGACATCGTAATGAGCAGTTCTTC. Protein sequence: CASRGAERHRNEQFF.

The rearrangement joins TRBV28 to TRBJ1-2; TRBD1 matches 7 bases. This CDR3 is built from 17 residues. CDR1 MDHEN and CDR2 SYDVKM come from the germline V gene. With 5 bases clipped from V and 4 bases from J, the junction kept 16 bases outside the gene matches. This chain's CDR3 is CASSPRDSFPRIYGYTF. CDR3 nucleotide sequence: TGTGCCAGCAGTCCCAGGGACAGTTTCCCGAGAATCTATGGCTACACCTTC.

The CDR3 spells CASSEMVLAGEKLFF. The CDR3 nucleotides read TGTGCCAGCAGTGAAATGGTGCTAGCCGGTGAAAAACTGTTTTTT. The gene calls are TRBV2 and TRBJ1-4; D gene unclear. V was shortened by 2 bases and J by 7 bases, with 14 bases between the two germline ends. Per the germline V gene, CDR1 is SNHLY and CDR2 is FYNNEI. The CDR3 is made up of 15 amino acids.